This T cell receptor beta chain was retrieved from a study of blood T cells in healthy people across ages. Combining a sample-barcoded 5' primer with a J-beta primer mix, a second PCR ran for roughly 6 to 11 cycles. Each CDR3 protein is one row after TCRdb ran MiXCR on the 5' RACE reads. The repertoire holds over 1,300,000 distinct CDR3 sequences, with approximately 59% as singletons. Deletions cut 2 bases from V and 7 bases from J, with 15 bases between. This CDR3 region has 15 residues. CDR1 and CDR2 (germline): MDHEN, SYDVKM. The sample was blood. The gene calls are TRBV28 and TRBJ1-5; D is ambiguous. The TCR originated in a man between 18 and 35 years old in good health. The CDR3 coding sequence is TGTGCCAGCAGTTTAATTGGTGGGCTTCGACAGCCCCAGCATTTT. Protein: CASSLIGGLRQPQHF.